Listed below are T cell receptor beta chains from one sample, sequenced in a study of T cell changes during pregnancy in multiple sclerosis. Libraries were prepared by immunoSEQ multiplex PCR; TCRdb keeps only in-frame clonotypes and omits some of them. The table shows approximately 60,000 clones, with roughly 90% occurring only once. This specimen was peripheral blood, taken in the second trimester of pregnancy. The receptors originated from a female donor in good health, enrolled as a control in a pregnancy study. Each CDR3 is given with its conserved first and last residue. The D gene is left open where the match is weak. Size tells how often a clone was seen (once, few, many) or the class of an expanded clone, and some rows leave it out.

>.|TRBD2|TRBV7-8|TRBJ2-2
CASSLVTSGNTGELFF
TGTGCCAGCAGCTTAGTTACTAGCGGAAACACCGGGGAGCTGTTTTTT
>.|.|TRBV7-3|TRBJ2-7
CASSLGAWFGRGDEQYF
TGTGCCAGCAGCTTAGGGGCGTGGTTCGGCAGGGGGGACGAGCAGTACTTC
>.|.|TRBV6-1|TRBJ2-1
CASSARRDSNEQFF
TGTGCCAGCAGCGCCCGGCGGGATTCCAATGAGCAGTTCTTC
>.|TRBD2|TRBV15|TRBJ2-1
CATSRAGLAGLESYNEQFF
TGTGCCACCAGCAGAGCGGGACTAGCGGGCCTCGAATCCTACAATGAGCAGTTCTTC
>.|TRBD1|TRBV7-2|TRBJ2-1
CASSPHPSGTAKNEQFF
TGTGCCAGCAGCCCCCACCCCTCCGGGACAGCAAAAAATGAGCAGTTCTTC
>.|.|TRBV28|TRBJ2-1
CASSVNEQFF
TGTGCCAGCAGTGTAAATGAGCAGTTCTTC
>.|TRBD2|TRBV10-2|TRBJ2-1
CASWASGGRSSYNEQFF
TGCGCCAGCTGGGCTAGCGGGGGGCGAAGCTCCTACAATGAGCAGTTCTTC
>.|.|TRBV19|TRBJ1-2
CASSKERGSNYGYTF
TGTGCCAGTAGTAAGGAGAGAGGGTCTAACTATGGCTACACCTTC
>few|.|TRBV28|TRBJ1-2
CASGTGGKNYGYTF
TGTGCCAGCGGTACGGGGGGCAAGAACTATGGCTACACCTTC
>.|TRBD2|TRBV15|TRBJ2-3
CATSSGGGTDTQYF
TGTGCCACCAGCAGTGGGGGGGGCACAGATACGCAGTATTTT
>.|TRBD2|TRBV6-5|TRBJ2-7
CASSYSWVEGGEQYF
TGTGCCAGCAGTTACTCTTGGGTAGAGGGAGGGGAGCAGTACTTC
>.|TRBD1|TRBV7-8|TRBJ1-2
CASSLGTDYGYTF
TGTGCCAGCAGCTTGGGGACAGACTATGGCTACACCTTC
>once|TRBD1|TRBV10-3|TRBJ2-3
CAISGGQGLGTDTQYF
TGTGCCATCAGTGGGGGACAGGGGCTGGGCACAGATACGCAGTATTTT
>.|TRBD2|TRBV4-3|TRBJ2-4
CASSQIAGSGDIQYF
TGCGCCAGCAGCCAAATAGCGGGTTCGGGGGACATTCAGTACTTC
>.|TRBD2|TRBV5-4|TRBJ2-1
CASSLTSGNNEQFF
TGTGCCAGCAGCTTGACTAGCGGGAACAATGAGCAGTTCTTC
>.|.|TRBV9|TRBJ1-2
CASSVEGGTNYGYTF
TGTGCCAGCAGCGTAGAAGGGGGAACTAACTATGGCTACACCTTC
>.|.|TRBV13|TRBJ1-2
CASSPPGRGRNYGYTF
TGTGCCAGCAGCCCCCCGGGGAGGGGGAGAAACTATGGCTACACCTTC
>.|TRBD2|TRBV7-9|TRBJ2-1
CASSLEPGLRSYNEQFF
TGTGCCAGCAGCCTGGAACCGGGACTACGCTCCTACAATGAGCAGTTCTTC
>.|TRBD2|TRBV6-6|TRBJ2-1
CASSFGGDEQFF
TGTGCCAGCAGTTTTGGGGGGGATGAGCAGTTCTTC
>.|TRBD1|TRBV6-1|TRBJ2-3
CASRPGQFLDTQYF
TGTGCCAGCCGACCGGGACAGTTTCTAGATACGCAGTATTTT
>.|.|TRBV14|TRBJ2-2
CASSQDYLSRSTGELFF
TGTGCCAGCAGCCAAGACTACCTCTCGCGGTCGACCGGGGAGCTGTTTTTT
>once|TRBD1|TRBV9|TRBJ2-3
CASSVAPNVQGAGYDTQYF
TGTGCCAGCAGCGTAGCGCCCAATGTACAGGGGGCGGGATATGATACGCAGTATTTT
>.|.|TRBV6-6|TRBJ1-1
CASSYSHIGLNTEAFF
TGTGCCAGCAGTTACTCTCACATTGGCTTGAACACTGAAGCTTTCTTT
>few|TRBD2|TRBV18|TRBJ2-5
CASSPPGLAGETQYF
TGTGCCAGCTCACCACCGGGGCTAGCGGGAGAGACCCAGTACTTC
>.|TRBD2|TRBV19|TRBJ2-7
CASSKTGLSAEQYF
TGTGCCAGTAGTAAAACGGGACTATCCGCCGAGCAGTACTTC
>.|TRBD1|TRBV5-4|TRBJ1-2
CASSSLTGGIKDYGYTF
TGTGCCAGCAGCTCCTTGACAGGGGGCATTAAGGACTATGGCTACACCTTC
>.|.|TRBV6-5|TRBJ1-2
CASSHLDSNYGYTF
TGTGCCAGCAGTCATCTGGACTCTAACTATGGCTACACCTTC
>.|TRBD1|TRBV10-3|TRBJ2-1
CAISEGQGWNEQFF
TGTGCCATCAGTGAGGGACAGGGTTGGAATGAGCAGTTCTTC
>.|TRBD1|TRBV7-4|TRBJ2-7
CASSFIPDRADYEQYF
TGTGCCAGCAGCTTTATTCCGGACAGGGCCGACTACGAGCAGTACTTC
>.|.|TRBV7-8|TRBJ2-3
CASSPRAEGHNTQYF
TGTGCCAGCAGCCCTCGGGCGGAAGGACATAATACGCAGTATTTT
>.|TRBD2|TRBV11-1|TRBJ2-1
CASSYGTTWGEQFF
TGTGCCAGCAGCTACGGGACTACATGGGGTGAGCAGTTCTTC
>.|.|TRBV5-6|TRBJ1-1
CASSFTGRTEAFF
TGTGCCAGCAGCTTCACAGGGCGGACTGAAGCTTTCTTT
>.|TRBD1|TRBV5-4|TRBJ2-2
CASSMDRATGELFF
TGTGCCAGCAGCATGGACAGGGCGACCGGGGAGCTGTTTTTT
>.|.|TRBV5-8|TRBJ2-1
CASSLVVRGIREQFF
TGTGCCAGCAGCTTGGTTGTTCGGGGGATAAGGGAGCAGTTCTTC
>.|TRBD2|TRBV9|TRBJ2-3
CASSVSGFSTDTQYF
TGTGCCAGCAGCGTTAGCGGGTTTAGCACAGATACGCAGTATTTT
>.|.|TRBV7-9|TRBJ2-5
CASSDTGRRETQYF
TGTGCCAGCAGCGATACAGGGCGGCGGGAGACCCAGTACTTC
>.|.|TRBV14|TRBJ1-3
CASSLTGSGNTIYF
TGTGCCAGCAGTCTTACAGGGTCTGGAAACACCATATATTTT
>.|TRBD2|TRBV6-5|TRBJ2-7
CASSPSAGEGEQYF
TGTGCCAGCAGTCCGTCAGCGGGAGAGGGCGAGCAGTACTTC
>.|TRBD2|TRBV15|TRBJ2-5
CATSTSRRGTETQYF
TGTGCCACCAGCACATCGAGGCGGGGGACAGAGACCCAGTACTTC
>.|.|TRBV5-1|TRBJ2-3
CASSYRADTQYF
TGCGCCAGCAGCTACAGGGCAGATACGCAGTATTTT
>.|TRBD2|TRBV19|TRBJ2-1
CASRVTSGRGYEQFF
TGTGCCAGTAGGGTTACTAGCGGGAGGGGGTATGAGCAGTTCTTC
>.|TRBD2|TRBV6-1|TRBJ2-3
CASSEALAGGETDTQYF
TGTGCCAGCAGTGAAGCGCTAGCGGGAGGTGAGACAGATACGCAGTATTTT
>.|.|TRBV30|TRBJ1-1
CASSRASTEAFF
TGTGCCTCAAGCAGGGCGAGCACTGAAGCTTTCTTT
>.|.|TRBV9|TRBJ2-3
CASSGPYRDTQYF
TGTGCCAGCAGCGGGCCATACCGAGATACGCAGTATTTT
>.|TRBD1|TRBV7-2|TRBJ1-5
CASSGTGGRVQPQHF
TGTGCCAGCAGCGGGACAGGGGGCCGGGTTCAGCCCCAGCATTTT
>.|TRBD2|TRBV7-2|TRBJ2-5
CASSNVLAGGGETQYF
TGTGCCAGCAGCAATGTACTAGCGGGAGGAGGGGAGACCCAGTACTTC
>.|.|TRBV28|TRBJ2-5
CASSFGETQYF
TGTGCCAGCAGTTTCGGGGAGACCCAGTACTTC
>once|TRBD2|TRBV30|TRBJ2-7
CAWTEISGGGYEQYF
TGTGCCTGGACCGAGATTAGCGGGGGGGGCTACGAGCAGTACTTC
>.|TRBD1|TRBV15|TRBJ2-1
CATSSTGGTYNEQFF
TGTGCCACCAGCAGTACAGGGGGAACCTACAATGAGCAGTTCTTC
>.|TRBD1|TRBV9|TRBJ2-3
CASSVRDRDTDTQYF
TGTGCCAGCAGCGTACGGGACAGGGACACAGATACGCAGTATTTT
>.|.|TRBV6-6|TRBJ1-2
CASSYSSSGWGYTF
TGTGCCAGCAGTTACTCGTCATCAGGGTGGGGCTACACCTTC
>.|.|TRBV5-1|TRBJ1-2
CASTPGDSAGYTF
TGCGCCAGCACCCCGGGGGATTCTGCTGGCTACACCTTC
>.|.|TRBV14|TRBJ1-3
CASSPRTSAGNTIYF
TGTGCCAGCAGCCCAAGGACTAGCGCTGGAAACACCATATATTTT
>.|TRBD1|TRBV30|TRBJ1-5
CAWRSGGGRGQPQHF
TGTGCCTGGAGGTCAGGGGGCGGGCGGGGTCAGCCCCAGCATTTT
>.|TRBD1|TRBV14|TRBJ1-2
CASSPPRQGSFNGYTF
TGTGCCAGCAGCCCACCCCGACAGGGTAGCTTCAATGGCTACACCTTC
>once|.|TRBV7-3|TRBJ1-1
CASSLIGGPSRANTEAFF
TGTGCCAGCAGCTTAATCGGGGGGCCCAGCCGGGCTAACACTGAAGCTTTCTTT
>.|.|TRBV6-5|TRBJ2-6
CASATRGSGANVLTF
TGTGCCAGCGCAACGAGAGGCTCTGGGGCCAACGTCCTGACTTTC
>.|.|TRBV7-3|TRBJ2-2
CASSYQGGTGELFF
TGTGCCAGCAGCTACCAAGGGGGAACCGGGGAGCTGTTTTTT
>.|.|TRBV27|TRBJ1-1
CASSLFPGHTEAFF
TGTGCCAGCAGTTTATTTCCAGGGCACACTGAAGCTTTCTTT